This T cell receptor beta chain was identified in a study of T cells in Graves' hyperthyroidism and ophthalmopathy. Study-level results: The blood repertoire included most of the expanded thyroid clonotypes above 0.001.

TCR beta CDR3 regions were amplified from RNA transcripts. During a first-round RT-PCR of the TCR CDR3, the HTBI primer set was used. TCRdb ran MiXCR on the multiplex PCR reads and lists one entry per CDR3 protein. Among nearly 750,000 distinct CDR3 sequences listed, approximately 40% were seen once. Trimming shortened V by 3 bases and J by 1 base, and 16 bases separated the two germline ends. CDR1 and CDR2 from the germline V gene are DFQATT and SNEGSKA (reference sequence). The CDR3 contains 15 residues. There are many counts of this clonotype. Its antigen is undetermined. Aged 18 to 65, the patients had hyperthyroidism that was newly diagnosed and had lasted under 2 months. Any patient presenting with uncontrolled infection, other autoimmune disease, pregnancy or lactation was left out.

Sequenced material: blood. This TCR was recovered from a woman aged 40 to 50 with Graves' hyperthyroidism. V gene TRBV20-1 combines with J gene TRBJ2-7, with D hard to call. The CDR3 region has the DNA TGCAGTGCTAGGGGCGAGACTGGGGTATCCTACGAGCAGTACTTC. Encoded protein: CSARGETGVSYEQYF.